This T cell receptor (beta chain) is drawn from a study of response to subunit inactivated influenza vaccine. This clonotype was counted at least ten times. Its antigen is as yet unknown. The V end lost 3 bases, the J end lost 5 bases, and 7 bases lay between the germline ends. Per germline, CDR1 LGHNA and CDR2 YSLEER. The CDR3 covers 12 residues. TCRdb itself ran the RT-PCR reads through MiXCR, one entry per CDR3 protein. The table has under 550,000 distinct CDR3 sequences, around 7.7% seen once. Findings and caveats of the study: Every seasonal influenza vaccination brings in few new T cells, the authors suggested.

This sequence joins TRBV4-3 and TRBJ1-1; D ambiguous. The TCR originated in a man aged 50-75 years who received an inactivated influenza vaccine. The material sequenced was PBMCs from blood, taken approximately 25 months after vaccination. The CDR3 region has the DNA TGCGCCAGCAGCCAGCGGGGAACTGAAGCTTTCTTT. As protein: CASSQRGTEAFF.